This TCR beta chain originates from a study of T-cell memory formation after mild COVID-19. The CDR3 length is 13 residues. TCRdb reanalysed the 5' RACE reads using MiXCR and keeps one entry per CDR3 protein. This table holds about half a million distinct CDR3 sequences, roughly 18% found once. Remarks on this clonotype: Given a much more abundant clone one base away, this may be a read error.

V is TRBV12-3 or TRBV12-4 and J is TRBJ1-2; D is ambiguous. Sequencing input: PBMCs or a T cell subset sorted from them (not recorded which). This clonotype was obtained from an adult woman who had mild COVID-19 (a few samples of this study predate the infection). Cell type and time point are not known. CDR3 protein: CTSTISVNYGYTF. In nucleotides, the CDR3 is TGTACCAGCACTATCAGTGTTAACTATGGCTACACCTTC.